This TCR beta chain was identified in a study of blood T cell repertoires in COVID-19. The age range of participants was 18 to 89 years, with residence in under 25 US areas. Symptom resolution, clearance, or two negative PCRs marked donors in Cohort 3 as recovered. Generated by immunoSEQ multiplex PCR, the TCRdb table keeps only in-frame clones and is missing some. The sample carries a few hundred thousand clones, 81% recorded once. This receptor was taken from a man aged 40-50 years who had recovered from COVID-19. Source material: PBMCs or T cells enriched from blood (not recorded which).

The CDR3 spells CASSYLAQSVYGYTF. The DNA of the CDR3 is TGTGCCAGCAGTTACCTGGCTCAGTCCGTCTATGGCTACACCTTC. The rearrangement links TRBV6-6 to TRBJ1-2; no clear D. The CDR3 spans 15 residues. Trimming shortened V by 2 bases and J by 4 bases, and 14 bases separated the two germline ends. From germline, CDR1 is MNHNY and CDR2 SVGAGI (reference sequence).